This T cell receptor beta chain derives from a study of cytomegalovirus exposure and HLA in healthy donors. About the study: Across around 400 genotyped donors, about 86% landed in the Caucasian-associated ancestry cluster. Study-wide points: A later analysis found common viral pathogens apparently linked to several of the most significant clusters. Relative to the approximately 670-donor mean, N-insertions were reportedly fewer in an Asian-associated ancestry cluster in a later analysis.

60 Vbeta and 13 Jbeta primers were used in PCR. As handled by the study authors: In a later analysis, of tens of millions of unique beta chains, some 10 million appeared in at least two donors. The protocol was immunoSEQ multiplex PCR, while the TCRdb copy is restricted to in-frame clones and leaves out a portion. V and J calls and clone size are those listed in that table; D and trimming were worked out from the DNA. The repertoire holds 200,000 to 250,000 clones, with around 73% as singletons. Notes on this clone: Its target is not known.

The length of the CDR3 is 15 residues. Trimming removed 4 bases at V and 4 bases at J, with 16 bases between. CDR1 and CDR2 (germline): SGHVS, FNYEAQ. The TCR sequence derives from a male donor in good health and CMV-seronegative. This sequence joins TRBV7-6 and TRBJ2-5, with D possibly matching TRBD2 (6 bases). Sequencing was done on a sample of PBMCs. The CDR3 sequence is CASSYGGVPGETQYF. In DNA, the CDR3 is TGTGCCAGCAGCTACGGAGGGGTCCCTGGAGAGACCCAGTACTTC.